Listed here is a single TCR beta chain. Its cognate antigen is unknown. The data are from a study of metastatic and nonmetastatic thyroid tumors. Overall study: For malignant and benign thyroid patients, tumor or nodule tissue and blood were the sources whose repertoires were compared.

From the PCR reads, TCRdb re-called clones with MiXCR. The sample lists about 64,000 clones, roughly 4% occurring once. The germline V and J ends were trimmed by 0 bases and 0 bases, with 15 bases remaining between them. Germline V lookup: CDR1 ENHRY, CDR2 SYGVKD. The CDR3 is 17 amino acids. Overall study findings and caveats: As reported, TCR beta diversity in blood and tumor was significantly higher in malignant thyroid tumors than in benign nodules.

Each patient went into thyroid surgery without having received any treatment. The specimen was blood. This TCR was recovered from a female donor with papillary thyroid cancer or a benign thyroid nodule (not recorded which). Some clones in this sample may be carry-over from other donors' samples. The chain uses TRBV10-3 and TRBJ2-7; tentatively, D is TRBD2 (6 bases). CDR3 nucleotides: TGTGCCATCAGTGAGTCTGGGCGGGGCCTTTGCTCCTACGAGCAGTACTTC. Translated, it gives CAISESGRGLCSYEQYF.